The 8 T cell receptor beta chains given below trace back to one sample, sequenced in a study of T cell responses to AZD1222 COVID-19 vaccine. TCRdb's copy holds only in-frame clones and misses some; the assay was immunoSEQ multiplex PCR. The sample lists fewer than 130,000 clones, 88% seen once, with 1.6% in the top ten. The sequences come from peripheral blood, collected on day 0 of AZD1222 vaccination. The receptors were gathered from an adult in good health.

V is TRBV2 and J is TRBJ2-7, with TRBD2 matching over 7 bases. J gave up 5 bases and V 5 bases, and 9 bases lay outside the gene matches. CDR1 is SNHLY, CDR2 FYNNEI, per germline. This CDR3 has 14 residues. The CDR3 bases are TGTGCCAGCAGTCAACTAGCGTTTCAGGACGAGCAGTACTTC. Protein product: CASSQLAFQDEQYF.

The CDR3 spells CASTPGQKYTGELFF. In nucleotides, the CDR3 is TGTGCCAGTACTCCGGGACAGAAGTACACCGGGGAGCTGTTTTTT. The V and J genes are TRBV19 and TRBJ2-2, with TRBD1 matching 7 bases. Germline CDR1 and CDR2: LNHDA and SQIVND (reference sequence). This CDR3 has 15 amino acids. V dropped 7 bases and J dropped 3; count of bases not matched to a gene: 8.

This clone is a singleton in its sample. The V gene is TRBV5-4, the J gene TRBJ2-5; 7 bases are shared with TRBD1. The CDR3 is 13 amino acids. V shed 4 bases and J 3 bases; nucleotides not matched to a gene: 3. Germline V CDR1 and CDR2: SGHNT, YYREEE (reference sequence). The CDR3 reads CASSRDSKETQYF. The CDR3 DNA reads TGTGCCAGCAGCCGGGACAGCAAAGAGACCCAGTACTTC.

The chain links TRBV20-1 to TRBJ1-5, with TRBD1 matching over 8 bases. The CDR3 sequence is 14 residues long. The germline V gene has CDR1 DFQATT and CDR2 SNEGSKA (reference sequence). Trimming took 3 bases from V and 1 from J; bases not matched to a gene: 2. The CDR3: CSASYRGSNQPQHF. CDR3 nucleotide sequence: TGCAGTGCTAGTTACAGGGGGAGCAATCAGCCCCAGCATTTT.

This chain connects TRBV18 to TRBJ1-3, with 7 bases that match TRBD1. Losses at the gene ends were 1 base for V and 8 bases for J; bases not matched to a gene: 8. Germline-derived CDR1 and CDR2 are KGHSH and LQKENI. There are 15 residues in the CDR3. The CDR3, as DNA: TGTGCCAGCTCACCACGGACAGGAGTCGGCCACACCATATATTTT. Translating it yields CASSPRTGVGHTIYF.

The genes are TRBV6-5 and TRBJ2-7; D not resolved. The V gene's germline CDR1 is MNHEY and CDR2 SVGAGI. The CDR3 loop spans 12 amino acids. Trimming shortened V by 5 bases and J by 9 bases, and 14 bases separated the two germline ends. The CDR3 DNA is TGTGCCAGCAGTCCTAGGGAACAAAGGCAGTACTTC. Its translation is CASSPREQRQYF.

The CDR3 nucleotides are TGTGCCAGCAGCCAATTGACTAGCGGGGGATTCCAAGAGACCCAGTACTTC. Residues: CASSQLTSGGFQETQYF. The rearrangement joins TRBV14 to TRBJ2-5, with 12 bases that match TRBD2. With 2 bases clipped from V and 1 base from J, the junction kept 5 bases outside the gene matches. Germline values: CDR1 SGHDN, CDR2 FVKESK. The CDR3 consists of 17 residues.

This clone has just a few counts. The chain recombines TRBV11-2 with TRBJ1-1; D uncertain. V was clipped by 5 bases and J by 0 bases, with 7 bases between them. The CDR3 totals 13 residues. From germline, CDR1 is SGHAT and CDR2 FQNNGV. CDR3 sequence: CASSPGLNTEAFF. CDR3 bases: TGTGCCAGCAGCCCTGGTCTGAACACTGAAGCTTTCTTT.